This T cell receptor (beta chain) appears in the sequencing data of a study of blood T cells in healthy people across ages. Study-level information: Per every two T cells, about one barcoded beta molecule was captured by template switching. Study findings and constraints: Using unsorted PBMCs precluded a conclusive naive versus antigen-experienced comparison.

The CDR3 extends over 11 amino acids. It was 8 to 10 milliliters of peripheral blood that were drawn from each donor. Note on this clonotype: Antigen unknown. A single base separates this from a much larger clone, so it may be a read error.

Through a sample-barcoded 5' primer and a J-beta primer mix, a second PCR was run for 7 to 11 cycles. All samples gave at least 2.5 million CDR3-containing paired-end reads. MiXCR, applied by TCRdb to the 5' RACE reads, yields one record per CDR3 protein. In the table there are fewer than 750,000 distinct CDR3 sequences, 52% of which are singletons. Material for sequencing was blood. This receptor was taken from a woman of 80 years or more in good health. The rearrangement links TRBV12-3 or TRBV12-4 to TRBJ1-2, with D uncertain. The CDR3 reads CASSLVYGHTF. The CDR3 DNA sequence: TGTGCCAGCAGTTTAGTTTATGGCCACACCTTC.